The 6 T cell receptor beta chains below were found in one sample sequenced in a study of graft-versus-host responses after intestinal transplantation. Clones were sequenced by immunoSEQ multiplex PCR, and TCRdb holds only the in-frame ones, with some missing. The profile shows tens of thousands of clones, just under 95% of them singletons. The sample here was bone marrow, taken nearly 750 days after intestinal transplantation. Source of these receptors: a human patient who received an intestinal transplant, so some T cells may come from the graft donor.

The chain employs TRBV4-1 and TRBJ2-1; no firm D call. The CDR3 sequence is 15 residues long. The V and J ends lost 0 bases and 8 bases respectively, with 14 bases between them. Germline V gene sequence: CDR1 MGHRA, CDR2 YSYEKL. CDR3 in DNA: TGCGCCAGCAGCCAAGATCGAGGTTGGGGATATGAGCAGTTCTTC. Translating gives CASSQDRGWGYEQFF.

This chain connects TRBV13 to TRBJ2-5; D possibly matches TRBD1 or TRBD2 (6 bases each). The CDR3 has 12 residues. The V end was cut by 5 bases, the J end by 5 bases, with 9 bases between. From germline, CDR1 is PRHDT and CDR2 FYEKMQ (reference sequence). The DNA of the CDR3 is TGTGCCAGCAGCAGGGGGGAGGAGACCCAGTACTTC. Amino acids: CASSRGEETQYF. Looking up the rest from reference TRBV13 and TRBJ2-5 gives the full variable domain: AAGVIQSPRHLIKEKRETATLKCYPIPRHDTVYWYQQGPGQDPQFLISFYEKMQSDKGSIPDRFSAQQFSDYHSELNMSSLELGDSALYFCASSRGEETQYFGPGTRLLVL.

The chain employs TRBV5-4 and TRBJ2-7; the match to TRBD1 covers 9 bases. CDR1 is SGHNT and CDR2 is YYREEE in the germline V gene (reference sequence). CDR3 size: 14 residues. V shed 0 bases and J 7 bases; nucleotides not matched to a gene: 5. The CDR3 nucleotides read TGTGCCAGCAGCTTGGCACAGGGGGCGAGTGAGCAGTACTTC. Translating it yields CASSLAQGASEQYF.

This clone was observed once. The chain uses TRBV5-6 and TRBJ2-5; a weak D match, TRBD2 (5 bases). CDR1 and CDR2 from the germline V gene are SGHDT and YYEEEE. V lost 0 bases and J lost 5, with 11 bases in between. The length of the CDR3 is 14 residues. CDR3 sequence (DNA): TGTGCCAGCAGCTTGGAAGAGGGCGAGGAGACCCAGTACTTC. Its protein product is CASSLEEGEETQYF.

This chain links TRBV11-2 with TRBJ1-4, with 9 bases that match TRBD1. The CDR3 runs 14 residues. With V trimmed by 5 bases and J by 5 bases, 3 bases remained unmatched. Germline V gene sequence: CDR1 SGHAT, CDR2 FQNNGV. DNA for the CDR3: TGTGCCAGCAGCGTGGACAGGGGAAATGAAAAACTGTTTTTT. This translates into CASSVDRGNEKLFF.

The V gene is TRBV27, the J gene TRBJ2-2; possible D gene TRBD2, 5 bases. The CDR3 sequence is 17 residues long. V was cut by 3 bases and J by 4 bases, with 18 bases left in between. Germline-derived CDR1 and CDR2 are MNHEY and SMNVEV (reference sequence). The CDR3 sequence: CASSLEPSPGTTGELFF. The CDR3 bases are TGTGCCAGCAGTTTGGAGCCCAGCCCGGGAACCACCGGGGAGCTGTTTTTT.